These 30 T cell receptor beta chains came from one sample sequenced in a study of blood T cell repertoires in COVID-19. TCRdb's copy holds only in-frame clones and misses some; the assay was immunoSEQ multiplex PCR. Seen here are under 150,000 clones, approximately 84% observed once, and the top ten hold 1.1% to 1.5%. Sequenced: peripheral blood. These TCRs come from a man in his sixties with acute or convalescent COVID-19.

The J gene is TRBJ2-4, the V gene TRBV5-1; tentative D call: TRBD1 (5 bases). CDR1 is SGHRS, CDR2 YFSETQ, per germline. The CDR3 spans 14 residues. Trimming took 0 bases from V and 9 from J, leaving 13 bases between them. The CDR3 sequence is CASSLEVGVGIQYF. Written as DNA, the CDR3 is TGCGCCAGCAGCTTGGAGGTAGGGGTTGGCATTCAGTACTTC. Looking up the rest from reference TRBV5-1 and TRBJ2-4 gives the full variable domain: KAGVTQTPRYLIKTRGQQVTLSCSPISGHRSVSWYQQTPGQGLQFLFEYFSETQRNKGNFPGRFSGRQFSNSRSEMNVSTLELGDSALYLCASSLEVGVGIQYFGAGTRLSVL.

This sequence joins TRBV12-3 or TRBV12-4 and TRBJ1-5; the D is unclear. The CDR3 runs 13 residues. V was clipped by 2 bases and J by 7 bases, with 9 bases between them. The CDR3 coding sequence is TGTGCCAGCAGTTTAATTTCGAGACAGCCCCAGCATTTT. Amino acid sequence: CASSLISRQPQHF.

This chain links TRBV5-1 with TRBJ2-1; the D gene is possibly TRBD2 (6 bases). V was trimmed by 4 bases and J by 0 bases, leaving 14 bases between them. Germline V gene data show CDR1 as SGHRS and CDR2 as YFSETQ. The CDR3 runs 16 residues. The CDR3 bases are TGCGCCAGCAGCGTGGAACTAGCTGGCTCCTACAATGAGCAGTTCTTC. Translated, it gives CASSVELAGSYNEQFF.

This chain joins TRBV29-1 and TRBJ1-1; TRBD1 agrees at 7 bases. With 2 bases clipped from V and 5 bases from J, the junction kept 5 bases outside the gene matches. Germline V gene data show CDR1 as SQVTM and CDR2 as ANQGSEA. This CDR3 is 13 amino acids long. The CDR3 protein is CSVERGPGTEAFF. The CDR3 DNA is TGCAGCGTTGAAAGGGGGCCGGGGACTGAAGCTTTCTTT.

The rearrangement links TRBV6-5 to TRBJ1-1, with 7 nucleotides matching TRBD1. CDR3 length: 15 residues. V was pared by 6 bases and J by 1 base, with 8 bases of the junction left unmatched. CDR1 is MNHEY, CDR2 SVGAGI, per germline. The CDR3 loop is CASRQTRTGNTEAFF. DNA for the CDR3: TGTGCCAGCAGGCAAACAAGGACAGGGAACACTGAAGCTTTCTTT.

This sequence joins TRBV6-2 or TRBV6-3 and TRBJ2-7, with D hard to call. CDR1 is MNHEY, CDR2 SVGEGT, per germline. V dropped 5 bases and J dropped 4 bases, with 9 bases sitting between them. This CDR3 has 12 amino acids. CDR3 coding DNA: TGTGCCAGCAGTCCCTCCCTATACGAGCAGTACTTC. Encoded protein: CASSPSLYEQYF.

This chain links TRBV11-3 with TRBJ2-7, with D maybe TRBD1 (5 bases). Trimming removed 3 bases at V and 5 bases at J, with 14 bases between. In germline, CDR1 is SGHNT, CDR2 YENEEA. The CDR3 extends over 14 amino acids. The CDR3 loop is CASSLQGSINEQYF. For the CDR3, the DNA is TGTGCCAGCAGCTTGCAGGGCAGCATTAACGAGCAGTACTTC.

The chain employs TRBV11-2 and TRBJ1-2, with TRBD1 identical over 7 bases. There are 14 residues in the CDR3. Trimming at V came to 5 bases and at J to 0 bases, leaving 3 bases not matched to a gene. Germline V gene data show CDR1 as SGHAT and CDR2 as FQNNGV. The CDR3 region has the DNA TGTGCCAGCAGCCCAGGGGGGACTAACTATGGCTACACCTTC. Translating it yields CASSPGGTNYGYTF. The whole variable domain, filled in from reference TRBV11-2 and TRBJ1-2, reads EAGVAQSPRYKIIEKRQSVAFWCNPISGHATLYWYQQILGQGPKLLIQFQNNGVVDDSQLPKDRFSAERLKGVDSTLKIQPAKLEDSAVYLCASSPGGTNYGYTFGSGTRLTVV.

This chain joins TRBV29-1 and TRBJ2-5, with a weak D call TRBD1 (6 bases). Trimming stripped 4 bases from V and 5 bases from J, with 8 bases between. CDR1 is SQVTM, CDR2 ANQGSEA, per germline. The CDR3 runs 11 residues. This CDR3 is CSVAQGETQYF. As DNA, the CDR3 is TGCAGCGTTGCTCAGGGGGAGACCCAGTACTTC.

This clone was counted once. This chain joins TRBV29-1 and TRBJ1-4, with 8 positions matching TRBD1. CDR1 is SQVTM and CDR2 is ANQGSEA in the germline V gene. CDR3 length: 12 amino acids. Losses at the gene ends were 5 bases for V and 8 bases for J; bases not matched to a gene: 4. CDR3: CSVKRTGEKLFF. CDR3 nucleotide sequence: TGCAGCGTTAAGCGGACAGGGGAAAAACTGTTTTTT.

The J gene is TRBJ2-2, the V gene TRBV19; 8 bases fit TRBD2. The CDR3 runs 16 residues. Germline V lookup: CDR1 LNHDA, CDR2 SQIVND (reference sequence). The V segment lost 6 bases and the J segment 2 bases; nucleotides outside the gene matches: 8. CDR3: CASRSRTSRNTGELFF. CDR3 nucleotides: TGTGCCAGTAGGAGTAGGACTAGCAGAAACACCGGGGAGCTGTTTTTT.

The chain is built from TRBV29-1 and TRBJ1-1, with 7 bases lining up with TRBD1. The CDR3 length is 12 residues. The ends lost 4 bases at V and 5 bases at J; junction bases unmatched: 4. Germline V lookup: CDR1 SQVTM, CDR2 ANQGSEA. The CDR3 spells CSVVEGATEAFF. Here the CDR3 DNA reads TGCAGCGTTGTCGAGGGGGCGACTGAAGCTTTCTTT.

The V gene is TRBV11-2, the J gene TRBJ1-5, with 7 bases lining up with TRBD1. CDR3 length equals 19 residues. V was clipped by 0 bases and J by 0 bases; unmatched bases: 11. Germline V gene lookup returns CDR1 SGHAT and CDR2 FQNNGV. CDR3 amino acids: CASSLDQGGRTFSNQPQHF. In DNA, the CDR3 is TGTGCCAGCAGCTTAGATCAAGGGGGCCGGACTTTTAGCAATCAGCCCCAGCATTTT.

This clone was found a few times. The chain uses TRBV27 and TRBJ2-7; D perhaps matches TRBD2 (5 bases). V dropped 0 bases and J dropped 2 bases, with 14 bases sitting between them. Germline V gene data show CDR1 as MNHEY and CDR2 as SMNVEV (reference sequence). The CDR3 contains 16 residues. The CDR3 DNA reads as TGTGCCAGCAGTTTATCACCCACCGGTAGCGCCTACGAGCAGTACTTC. Residues: CASSLSPTGSAYEQYF.

Comments on this clone: Other DNA sequences in the sample encode the same CDR3. CDR3 sequence: CASSSLAGGPDTGELFF. In nucleotides, the CDR3 is TGTGCCAGCAGCTCGTTAGCGGGAGGGCCGGATACCGGGGAGCTGTTTTTT. The chain couples TRBV7-2 to TRBJ2-2, with 11 nucleotides matching TRBD2. With 4 bases clipped from V and 5 bases from J, the junction kept 9 bases outside the gene matches. This CDR3 has 17 amino acids. Per the germline V gene, CDR1 is SGHTA and CDR2 is FQGNSA.

The chain has TRBV9 and TRBJ2-7; 10 positions match TRBD2. From germline, CDR1 is SGDLS and CDR2 YYNGEE. Trimming at V came to 5 bases and at J to 5 bases, leaving 10 bases not matched to a gene. The CDR3 is 15 residues long. The CDR3 protein is CASSPPSGSLNEQYF. For the CDR3, the DNA is TGTGCCAGCAGTCCCCCTAGCGGGAGTCTCAACGAGCAGTACTTC.

CDR3 bases: TGTGCCAGCAGCCCAGAACAGAACACTGAAGCTTTCTTT. Protein product: CASSPEQNTEAFF. The chain combines TRBV14 with TRBJ1-1; D call uncertain. The CDR3 is 13 amino acids. Germline V gene sequence: CDR1 SGHDN, CDR2 FVKESK. V was pared by 4 bases and J by 1 base, with 7 bases between.

The V and J genes are TRBV9 and TRBJ2-3, with TRBD1 matching 7 bases. Germline lookup yields CDR1 SGDLS and CDR2 YYNGEE. The V and J ends lost 5 bases and 2 bases, in that order; junction bases with no gene match: 17. The CDR3 covers 18 residues. CDR3 bases: TGTGCCAGCAGAGACTCCCGGGACAGCAAGCTGGCCACAGATACGCAGTATTTT. Protein: CASRDSRDSKLATDTQYF.

This clone was seen once. The V gene is TRBV9, the J gene TRBJ2-7, with TRBD1 matching 9 bases. Germline V gene data show CDR1 as SGDLS and CDR2 as YYNGEE. This CDR3 spans 15 amino acids. V lost 4 bases to trimming and J lost 2 bases; unmatched junction nucleotides: 7. DNA for the CDR3: TGTGCCAGCAGCACTCACGGACAGGGGACCTACGAGCAGTACTTC. The encoded protein is CASSTHGQGTYEQYF.

The CDR3 reads CASSVGGQGVNTEAFF. Here the CDR3 DNA reads TGTGCCAGCAGCGTAGGGGGACAGGGGGTCAACACTGAAGCTTTCTTT. The V call is TRBV9, the J call TRBJ1-1; TRBD1 aligns across 11 bases. CDR1 is SGDLS and CDR2 is YYNGEE in the germline V gene. This CDR3 is built from 16 residues. With V trimmed by 0 bases and J by 2 bases, 3 bases remained unmatched.

This clone showed up just a few times. V gene TRBV12-5 combines with J gene TRBJ2-1; 8 bases are shared with TRBD2. CDR1 and CDR2 from the germline V gene are LGHNT and FRNRAP. The CDR3 runs to 15 residues. The J segment lost 6 bases and the V segment lost 5 bases, leaving 9 bases of the junction unmatched. DNA for the CDR3: TGTGCTAGTGGTCTCGGGGGGGCCGGTGGCAATGAGCAGTTCTTC. It translates to CASGLGGAGGNEQFF.

The V gene is TRBV6-5, the J gene TRBJ2-3; possible D gene TRBD2, 5 bases. The CDR3 has 15 residues. From germline, CDR1 is MNHEY and CDR2 SVGAGI. Trimming pared 5 bases from V and 4 bases from J, leaving 16 bases between. The CDR3 DNA sequence: TGTGCCAGCAGTCCCCAGGAGGAGGAGGCAGATACGCAGTATTTT. Translating gives CASSPQEEEADTQYF.

This chain links TRBV3-1 (or the pseudogene TRBV3-2) with TRBJ1-2; no definite D call. Trimming cost V 1 base and J 5 bases, with 8 bases left between them. Germline CDR1 and CDR2: LGHDT and YNNKEL (reference sequence). There are 13 residues in the CDR3. CDR3: CASSQVRDYGYTF. DNA of the CDR3: TGTGCCAGCAGCCAAGTGAGGGATTATGGCTACACCTTC.

The V gene is TRBV7-9, the J gene TRBJ1-6; TRBD1 is a possible D gene (5 bases). The CDR3 consists of 14 residues. Per the germline V gene, CDR1 is SEHNR and CDR2 is FQNEAQ (reference sequence). The V end was cut by 3 bases, the J end by 9 bases, with 12 bases between. The CDR3, as DNA: TGTGCCAGCAGCTTCCACGGGGGTCTTTCACCCCTCCACTTT. This encodes CASSFHGGLSPLHF.

This chain joins TRBV6-4 and TRBJ2-1, with TRBD2 matching over 8 bases. The CDR3 consists of 13 residues. Trimming cost V 0 bases and J 9 bases; bases outside gene matches: 1. Germline assignment: CDR1 MRHNA and CDR2 SNTAGT. The CDR3 DNA reads TGTGCCAGCAGTGACTCGACTAGCGCTGAGCAGTTCTTC. Its protein is CASSDSTSAEQFF.

The chain joins TRBV24-1 to TRBJ2-5, with 8 bases fitting TRBD1. The CDR3 totals 15 residues. Germline CDR1 is KGHDR and CDR2 is SFDVKD. J lost 5 bases, V lost 5 bases, and 9 bases had no gene match. CDR3 residues: CATSGVRGPLETQYF. The CDR3 bases are TGTGCCACCAGTGGGGTCAGGGGGCCCTTGGAGACCCAGTACTTC.

A single count supports this clone. CDR3 sequence (DNA): TGTGCCAGCAGCTTGTCCCGTCAGACAGATACGCAGTATTTT. Translated, it gives CASSLSRQTDTQYF. This sequence joins TRBV5-8 and TRBJ2-3; D gene uncertain. Germline lookup yields CDR1 SGHTS and CDR2 YDEGEE. Trimming removed 1 base from V and 3 bases from J, with 9 bases in between. This CDR3 spans 14 amino acids.

The chain employs TRBV5-1 and TRBJ1-6, with 7 bases aligning to TRBD1. Looked up from germline, CDR1 is SGHRS and CDR2 is YFSETQ. Trimming removed 1 base from V and 1 base from J; junction bases left unmatched: 17. The CDR3 sequence is 21 residues long. CDR3 coding DNA: TGCGCCAGCAGCTTGTGGGAGTATAACAGGGGACTTGAATCCTATAATTCACCCCTCCACTTT. Translating it yields CASSLWEYNRGLESYNSPLHF.

This clone was seen a single time. The rearrangement links TRBV5-1 to TRBJ1-6; 7 bases match TRBD1. The J segment lost 8 bases and the V segment lost 2 bases, leaving 10 bases of the junction unmatched. The germline gives CDR1 SGHRS, CDR2 YFSETQ. This CDR3 region has 16 residues. CDR3 sequence reads: CASSFSTGQGDSPLHF. CDR3 DNA: TGCGCCAGCAGCTTCTCGACAGGGCAAGGCGATTCACCCCTCCACTTT.

The chain employs TRBV7-2 and TRBJ1-1; D is perhaps TRBD1 (5 bases). Germline V lookup: CDR1 SGHTA, CDR2 FQGNSA. The CDR3 totals 14 residues. Trimming shortened V by 6 bases and J by 5 bases, and 16 bases separated the two germline ends. CDR3 sequence (DNA): TGTGCCAGCAGGGGTCAGGGAGGGGTGACTGAAGCTTTCTTT. It codes for CASRGQGGVTEAFF.